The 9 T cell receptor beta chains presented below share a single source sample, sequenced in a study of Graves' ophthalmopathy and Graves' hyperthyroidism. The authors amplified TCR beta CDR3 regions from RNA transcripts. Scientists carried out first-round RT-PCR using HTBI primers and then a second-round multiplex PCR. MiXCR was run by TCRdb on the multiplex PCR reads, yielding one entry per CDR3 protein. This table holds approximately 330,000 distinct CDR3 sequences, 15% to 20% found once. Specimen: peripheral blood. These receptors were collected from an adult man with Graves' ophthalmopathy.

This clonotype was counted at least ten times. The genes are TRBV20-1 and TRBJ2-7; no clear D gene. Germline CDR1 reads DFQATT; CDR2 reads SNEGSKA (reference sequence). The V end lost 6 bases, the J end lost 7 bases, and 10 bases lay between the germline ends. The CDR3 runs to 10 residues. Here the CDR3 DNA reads TGCAGTGCCCTGATTACGGAGCAGTACTTC. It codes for CSALITEQYF.

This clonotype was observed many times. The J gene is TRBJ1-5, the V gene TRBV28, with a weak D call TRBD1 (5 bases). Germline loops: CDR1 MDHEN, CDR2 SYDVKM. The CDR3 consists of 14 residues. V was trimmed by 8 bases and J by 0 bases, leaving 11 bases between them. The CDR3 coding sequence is TGTGCCAGCTGGGGCAGGGTTAGCAATCAGCCCCAGCATTTT. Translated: CASWGRVSNQPQHF.

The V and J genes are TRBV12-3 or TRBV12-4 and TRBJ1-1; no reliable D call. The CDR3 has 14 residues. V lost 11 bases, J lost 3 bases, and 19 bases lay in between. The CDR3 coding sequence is TGTGCCTCCAAGTTCGGGGTTGGTGACACTGAAGCTTTCTTT. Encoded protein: CASKFGVGDTEAFF.

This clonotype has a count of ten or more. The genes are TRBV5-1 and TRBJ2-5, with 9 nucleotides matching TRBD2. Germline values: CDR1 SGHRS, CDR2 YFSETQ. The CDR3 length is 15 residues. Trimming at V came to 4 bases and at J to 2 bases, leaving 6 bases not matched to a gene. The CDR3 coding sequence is TGCGCCAGCAGCGGAGGGACTAGCCCTCAAGAGACCCAGTACTTC. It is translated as CASSGGTSPQETQYF.

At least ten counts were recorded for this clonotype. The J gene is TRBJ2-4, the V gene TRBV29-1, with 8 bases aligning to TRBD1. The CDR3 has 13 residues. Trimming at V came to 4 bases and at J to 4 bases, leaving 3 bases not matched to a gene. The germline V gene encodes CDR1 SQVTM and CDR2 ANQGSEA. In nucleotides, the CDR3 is TGCAGCGTTGTGGACAGGGAGAAAAACATTCAGTACTTC. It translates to CSVVDREKNIQYF.

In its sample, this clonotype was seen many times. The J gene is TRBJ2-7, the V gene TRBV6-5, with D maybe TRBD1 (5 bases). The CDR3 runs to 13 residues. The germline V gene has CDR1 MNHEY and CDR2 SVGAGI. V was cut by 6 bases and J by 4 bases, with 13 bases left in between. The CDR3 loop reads CASRIQGGYEQYF. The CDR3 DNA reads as TGTGCCAGCAGAATTCAGGGTGGGTACGAGCAGTACTTC.

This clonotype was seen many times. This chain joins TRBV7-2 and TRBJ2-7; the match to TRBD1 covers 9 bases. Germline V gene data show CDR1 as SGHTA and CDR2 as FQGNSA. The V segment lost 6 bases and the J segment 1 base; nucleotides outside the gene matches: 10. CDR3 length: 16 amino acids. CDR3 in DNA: TGTGCCAGCAGAAGATCCGGGACAGGGATTTCCTACGAGCAGTACTTC. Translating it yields CASRRSGTGISYEQYF.

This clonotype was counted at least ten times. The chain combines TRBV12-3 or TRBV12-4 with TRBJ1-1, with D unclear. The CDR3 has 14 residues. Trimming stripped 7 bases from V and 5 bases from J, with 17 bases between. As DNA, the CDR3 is TGTGCCAGCACCAAAGGGAGGGTTAGGACTGAAGCTTTCTTT. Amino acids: CASTKGRVRTEAFF.

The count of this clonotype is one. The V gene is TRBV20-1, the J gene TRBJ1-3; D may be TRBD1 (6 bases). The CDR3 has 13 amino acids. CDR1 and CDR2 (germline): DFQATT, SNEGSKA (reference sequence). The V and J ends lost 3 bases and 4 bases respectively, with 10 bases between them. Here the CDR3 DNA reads TGCAGTGCTAGTAGGACAGAAGGAAACACCATATATTTT. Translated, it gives CSASRTEGNTIYF.